This T cell receptor beta chain was identified during a study of T cell responses to AZD1222 COVID-19 vaccine. Study-wide points: Spike regions recognized by vaccine-associated CD4 TCRs spanned the protein, led by 160-218 and 743-854. A mostly white British donor set with more females was recruited, and clonal diversity was possibly underestimated. Epitopes outside B.1.351 and B.1.1.7 mutated regions reportedly drew nearly half of spike TCRs. Spike-specific TCR breadth and depth went up after people got two AZD1222 doses.

Only in-frame clones appear in the TCRdb table, and some are missing; sequencing was by immunoSEQ multiplex PCR. Counted here are about 73,000 clones, roughly 89% occurring once; the ten biggest clones make up 9% to 9.5%. The V end was cut by 8 bases, the J end by 0 bases, with 8 bases between. CDR3 size: 13 residues. On this clone itself: No antigen is known for it.

This TCR came from an adult who received the AZD1222 COVID-19 vaccine. This chain joins TRBV12-3 or TRBV12-4 and TRBJ2-1; D may be TRBD2 (5 bases). The material was peripheral blood, obtained 28 days after the second AZD1222 dose. Here the CDR3 DNA reads TGTGCCAGCGGGGAGAGCTCCTACAATGAGCAGTTCTTC. It codes for CASGESSYNEQFF.